This TCR beta chain was documented in a study of T cell responses to AZD1222 COVID-19 vaccine (dated by TCRdb to the early 2020s). Study-level background: AZD1222 recipients with second doses at about 4 weeks or about 12 weeks were pooled, because spike-specific TCR depth and breadth did not differ between schedules. TCR sequencing was performed for more than 230 trial participants, of whom around 200 were given two doses of AZD1222 and approximately 25 were given two doses of MenACWY control vaccine. Trial participants were enrolled by age into subgroups of 18-55, 56-69 and 70-plus years, and around 140, 26 and 57 TCR-sequenced participants, respectively, were included in these subgroups. Overall results and qualifications from the work: Because no day 14 peak-response samples were available, repertoires were characterized only after the peak T cell response. After two AZD1222 doses, spike-specific TCR breadth and depth were significantly higher than at day 0 and than in MenACWY recipients. The whole spike protein was spanned by vaccine-associated CD4 TCRs, and dominant responses were seen in regions 160-218 and 743-854. Conclusions about previously exposed vaccinees were limited because only six or seven AZD1222 recipients were SARS-CoV-2 seropositive at baseline. The 56-69-year group was small, and its depth increase did not reach significance, likely because of low power. Participants were mostly white British and included more females than males, and it was suggested by the authors that clonal diversity may have been underestimated. Reportedly, almost half of the unique spike-specific TCRs recognized epitopes lying outside the regions that are mutated in the B.1.351 and B.1.1.7 variants.

This clone showed up just once. Its antigen remains undetermined. No much larger clonotype is one base removed from it; base qualities were not supplied. Sequences SGHNT (CDR1) and YENEEA (CDR2) are obtained from the germline V gene. Cut back by 2 bases and 1 base, the V and J ends lie 6 bases apart. The CDR3, from cysteine to phenylalanine, totals 13 residues. The kept DNA is CDR3 alone, 39 bases in frame from the first base. The CDR3 regions of human TCRbeta chains were analyzed by immunosequencing. Per the authors' processing: Repertoire TCRs were checked for matches against a reference library of SARS-CoV-2-specific TCRs that had been generated using the MIRA antigen-specificity platform. Breadth was defined as the fraction of unique TCRs that were SARS-CoV-2-associated, and depth was defined as the fraction of total T cells that were SARS-CoV-2-associated. Using the MIRA data, each spike-specific TCR was assigned both to the spike region to which the TCR was reactive and to a CD4 or CD8 class. Log10-transformed breadth and depth values were compared by one-way ANOVA with Sidak's multiple comparisons tests. This is the immuneACCESS table as TCRdb keeps it, with only in-frame sequences that have V and J called. A part of the clones is gone; compared with another copy, unresolved V genes explain less than half, and the rest is unexplained. That table furnishes V, J and clone size, whereas the DNA furnished D and trimming. In this sample the table shows 120,000 or so clones, 80% to 90% of which occur a single time. The ten largest clones add up to more than 7.5% of the sample.

What the time point label conveys for this sample: baseline before first vaccination. Samples from vaccinated people were obtained from the UK trials COV001 and COV002, which included a single-blind randomized controlled phase 2/3 trial of AZD1222 (ChAdOx1 nCoV-19) in healthy adults. Trial participant PBMC samples were collected at day 0 and day 28 after the second dose for TCRbeta chain sequencing. The TCR originated in an adult in good health. The sequence links TRBV11-3 to TRBJ2-7; no D gene can be assigned with confidence. Source: peripheral blood, taken on day 0 of AZD1222 vaccination. This receptor has the CDR3 CASSLSSSYEQYF. The sequenced DNA: TGTGCCAGCAGCTTATCGTCTTCCTACGAGCAGTACTTC.